This T cell receptor beta chain came from a study of blood T cell repertoires in COVID-19. Study-level information: The origin of the acute and convalescent COVID-19 samples was the United States, Italy and Spain. T cells, B-cell-depleted T cells, or PBMCs supplied cDNA or gDNA.

This CDR3 contains 13 residues. Germline CDR1 is WSHSY and CDR2 is SAAADI. V shed 7 bases, J shed 4 bases, and the junction held 4 bases outside the gene matches. As originally analysed: Counts of nucleated cells, estimated from reference gene primer amplification, were obtained. The method was immunoSEQ multiplex PCR; TCRdb's version includes in-frame clones alone and lacks a portion of them. V, J and clone size are taken as reported in that table, and D and trimming were inferred from the DNA itself. The data contain about 80,000 clones, 91% of them singletons. This rearrangement joins TRBV10-2 to TRBJ2-3; TRBD2 matches 8 bases. Source material: peripheral blood. The receptor's source is a woman between 50 and 59 years old in a cohort sampled during active COVID-19. The CDR3: CASTPGGADTQYF. The CDR3 DNA follows: TGCGCCAGCACCCCGGGGGGGGCAGATACGCAGTATTTT.